The text below deals with one T cell receptor (beta chain). No antigen is known for it. The sample originates from a study of T cell repertoires in cytomegalovirus infection. Looking at the study overall: Selection of CMV epitopes for the study included recently identified HLA-C-restricted and well-studied HLA-B-restricted ones. It was the public TCR beta signatures that indicated both CMV infection and matching HLA type.

Overall study findings and caveats: Carriers of CMV and the relevant HLA type were discriminated by public TCR beta frequency. Clonotypes of TCR beta that were HLA-C-restricted and CMV-specific dominated the ex vivo response.

TCRdb processed the reads anew with MiXCR; each CDR3 protein has one entry. The sample holds roughly 350,000 distinct CDR3 sequences, roughly 34% seen once. The ends lost 5 bases at V and 0 bases at J; junction bases unmatched: 3. The CDR3 runs 13 residues. Looked up from germline, CDR1 is DFQATT and CDR2 is SNEGSKA (reference sequence). The gene calls are TRBV20-1 and TRBJ2-7; TRBD1 agrees at 8 bases. The sequenced sample was cultured PBMCs, obtained from culture after CMV antigen stimulation. The sequence was obtained from a human donor in good health (CMV status not recorded). Some clones in this sample may be carry-over from other donors' samples. The CDR3 coding sequence is TGCAGTGCTCGGACAGGGTCCTCCTACGAGCAGTACTTC. Protein product: CSARTGSSYEQYF.